The table lists the clone carrying this T cell receptor (beta chain) with a count of one. Its specificity is unknown. TCRdb re-called the RT-PCR reads through MiXCR, storing one row per CDR3 protein. The sample lists more than 400,000 distinct CDR3 sequences; approximately 7.3% were seen once. The data are from a study of response to subunit inactivated influenza vaccine. Overall study results and limits: The authors suggested that every seasonal influenza vaccination recruits few new T cells.

This CDR3 comprises 14 residues. Trimming removed 4 bases from V and 2 bases from J, with 10 bases in between. CDR1 SEHNR and CDR2 FQNEAQ come from the germline V gene (reference sequence). The chain employs TRBV7-9 and TRBJ2-3; D is possibly TRBD2 (6 bases). This material consisted of PBMCs from blood, taken 23 to 25 months after vaccination. The origin of this receptor is a man aged 50 to 69 who received an inactivated influenza vaccine. The CDR3 DNA follows: TGTGCCAGCAGCTCCCGGGGGATCACAGATACGCAGTATTTT. Protein product: CASSSRGITDTQYF.